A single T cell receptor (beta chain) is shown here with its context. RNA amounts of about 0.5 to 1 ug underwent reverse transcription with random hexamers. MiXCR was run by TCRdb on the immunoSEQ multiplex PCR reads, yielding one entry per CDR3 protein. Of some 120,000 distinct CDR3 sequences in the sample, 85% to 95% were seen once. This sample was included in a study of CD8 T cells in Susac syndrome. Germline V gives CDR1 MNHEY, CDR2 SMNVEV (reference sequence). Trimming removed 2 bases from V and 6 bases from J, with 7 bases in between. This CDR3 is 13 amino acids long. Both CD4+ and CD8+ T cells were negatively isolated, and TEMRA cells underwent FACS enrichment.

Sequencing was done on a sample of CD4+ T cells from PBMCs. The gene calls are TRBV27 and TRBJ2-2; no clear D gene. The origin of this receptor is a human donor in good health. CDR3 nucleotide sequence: TGTGCCAGCAGTTTACTTAAATCCGGGGAGCTGTTTTTT. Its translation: CASSLLKSGELFF.